This T cell receptor beta chain was retrieved from a study of blood T cells in healthy people across ages. Findings of the study overall: Reliance upon unsorted PBMCs precluded definitive naive versus antigen-experienced comparison. Versus aged donors, long-lived donors had higher diversity and more naive CD4+ cells.

Primed by a sample-barcoded 5' primer and a J-beta primer mix, a second PCR proceeded for 7 to 11 cycles. Tagging of each cDNA molecule was performed by a template-switch adaptor with 12 random nucleotides. Using its own MiXCR run on the 5' RACE reads, TCRdb lists one record per CDR3 protein. The data hold 1.5 million to 2 million distinct CDR3 sequences, with 28% observed a single time. The CDR3 runs to 15 residues. V lost 7 bases to trimming and J lost 3 bases; unmatched junction nucleotides: 9. The germline V gene has CDR1 SNHLY and CDR2 FYNNEI. Turning to this clonotype: As yet, its antigen is unknown.

The chain joins TRBV2 to TRBJ1-5; 7 bases match TRBD1. Sequenced sample: blood. This sequence was found in a woman in her twenties or thirties in good health. The CDR3 bases are TGTGCCAGCAAAGGGGGCGGTCCCTTCAATCAGCCCCAGCATTTT. Protein: CASKGGGPFNQPQHF.